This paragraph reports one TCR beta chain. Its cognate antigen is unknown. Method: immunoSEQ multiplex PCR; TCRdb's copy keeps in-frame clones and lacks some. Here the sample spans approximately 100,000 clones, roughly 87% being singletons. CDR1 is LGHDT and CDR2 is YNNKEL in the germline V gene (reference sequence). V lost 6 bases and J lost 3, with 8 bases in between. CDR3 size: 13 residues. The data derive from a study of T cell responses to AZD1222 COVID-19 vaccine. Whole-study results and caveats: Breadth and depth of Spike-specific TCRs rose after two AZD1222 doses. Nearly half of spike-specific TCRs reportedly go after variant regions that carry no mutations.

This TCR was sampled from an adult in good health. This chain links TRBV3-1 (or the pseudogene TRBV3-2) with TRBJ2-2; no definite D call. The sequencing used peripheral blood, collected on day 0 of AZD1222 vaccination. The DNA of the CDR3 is TGTGCCAGCAGTGTTCGGGACACCGGGGAGCTGTTTTTT. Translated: CASSVRDTGELFF.